Sequencing of this TCR beta chain was carried out in a study of early T cells in non-severe SARS-CoV-2 infection. A few counts support this clonotype. The germline V gene encodes CDR1 SGHVS and CDR2 FQNEAQ. The CDR3 is made up of 18 amino acids. The ends lost 2 bases at V and 1 base at J; junction bases unmatched: 8. TCRdb fed the 5' RACE reads into MiXCR, producing one record per CDR3 protein. The sample shows tens of thousands of distinct CDR3 sequences, about 8.9% of them seen only once. Sequenced input: whole blood. The chain recombines TRBV7-8 with TRBJ2-1, with TRBD1 matching over 10 bases. The TCR was taken from an adult who was a healthcare worker with PCR-confirmed SARS-CoV-2 infection or an uninfected control (not recorded which). The CDR3: CASSLWDRGQGSYNEQFF. The CDR3, as DNA: TGTGCCAGCAGCTTATGGGACAGGGGACAGGGGTCCTACAATGAGCAGTTCTTC.